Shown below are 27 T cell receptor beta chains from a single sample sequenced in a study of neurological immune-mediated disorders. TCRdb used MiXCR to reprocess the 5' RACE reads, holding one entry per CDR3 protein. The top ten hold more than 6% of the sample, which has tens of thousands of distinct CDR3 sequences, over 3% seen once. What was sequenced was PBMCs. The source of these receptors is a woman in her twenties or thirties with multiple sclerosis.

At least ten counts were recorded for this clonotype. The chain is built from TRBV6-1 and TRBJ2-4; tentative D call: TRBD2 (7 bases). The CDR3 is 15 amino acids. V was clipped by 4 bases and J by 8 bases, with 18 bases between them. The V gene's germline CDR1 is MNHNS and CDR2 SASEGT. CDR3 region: CASSGRGAGMDIQYF. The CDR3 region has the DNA TGTGCCAGCAGTGGACGGGGGGCTGGAATGGACATTCAGTACTTC.

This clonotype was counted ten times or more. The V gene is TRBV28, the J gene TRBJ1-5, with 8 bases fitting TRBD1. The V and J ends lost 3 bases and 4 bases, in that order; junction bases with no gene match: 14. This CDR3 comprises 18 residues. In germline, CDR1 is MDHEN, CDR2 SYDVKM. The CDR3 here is CASSLLSIRQGPNQPQHF. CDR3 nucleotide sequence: TGTGCCAGCAGTTTGCTATCGATTAGACAGGGGCCGAATCAGCCCCAGCATTTT.

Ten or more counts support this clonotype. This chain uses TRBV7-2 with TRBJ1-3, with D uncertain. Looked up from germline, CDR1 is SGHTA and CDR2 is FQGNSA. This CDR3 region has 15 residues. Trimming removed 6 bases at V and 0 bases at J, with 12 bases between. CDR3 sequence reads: CASSYPGSSGNTIYF. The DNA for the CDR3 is TGTGCCAGCAGTTACCCAGGTAGCTCTGGAAACACCATATATTTT.

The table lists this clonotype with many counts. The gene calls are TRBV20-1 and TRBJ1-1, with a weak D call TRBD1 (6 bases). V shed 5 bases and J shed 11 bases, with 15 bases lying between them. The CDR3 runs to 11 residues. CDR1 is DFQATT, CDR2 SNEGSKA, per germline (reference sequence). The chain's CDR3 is CSAGWGARAFF. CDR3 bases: TGCAGTGCTGGGTGGGGGGCGCGTGCTTTCTTT.

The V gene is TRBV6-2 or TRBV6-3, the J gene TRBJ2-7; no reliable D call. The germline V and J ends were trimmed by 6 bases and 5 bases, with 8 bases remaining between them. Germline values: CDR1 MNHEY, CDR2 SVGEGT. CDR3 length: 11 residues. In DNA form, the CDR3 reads TGTGCCAGCAGCCGCTGGAACGAGCAGTACTTC. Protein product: CASSRWNEQYF.

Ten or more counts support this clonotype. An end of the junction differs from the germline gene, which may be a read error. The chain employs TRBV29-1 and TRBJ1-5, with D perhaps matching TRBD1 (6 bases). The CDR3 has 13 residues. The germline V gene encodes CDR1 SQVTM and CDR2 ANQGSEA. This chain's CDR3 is CSAGAGGNQPQNF. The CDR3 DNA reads TGCAGCGCCGGGGCGGGGGGCAATCAGCCCCAGAATTTT.

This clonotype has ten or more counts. The CDR3 DNA reads as TGTGCCTGTAATAGGGGGGATTCCTACGAGCAGTACTTC. The encoded protein is CACNRGDSYEQYF. This rearrangement joins TRBV7-9 to TRBJ2-7, with D perhaps assigned TRBD1 or TRBD2 (6 bases each). Germline-derived CDR1 and CDR2 are SEHNR and FQNEAQ (reference sequence). V lost 11 bases, J lost 1 base, and 15 bases lay in between. CDR3 length: 13 amino acids.

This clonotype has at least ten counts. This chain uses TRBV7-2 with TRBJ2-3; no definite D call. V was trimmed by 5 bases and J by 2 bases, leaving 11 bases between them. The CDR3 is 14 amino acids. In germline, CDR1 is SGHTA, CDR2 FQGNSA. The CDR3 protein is CASSPGQTTDTQYF. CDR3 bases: TGTGCCAGCAGCCCCGGGCAGACCACAGATACGCAGTATTTT.

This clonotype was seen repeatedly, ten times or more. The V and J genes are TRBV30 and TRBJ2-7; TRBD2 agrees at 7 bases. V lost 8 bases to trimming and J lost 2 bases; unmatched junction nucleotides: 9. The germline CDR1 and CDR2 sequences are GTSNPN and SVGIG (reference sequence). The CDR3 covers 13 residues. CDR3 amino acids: CAGLSGTTYEQYF. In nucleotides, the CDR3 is TGTGCCGGACTTTCCGGGACTACCTACGAGCAGTACTTC.

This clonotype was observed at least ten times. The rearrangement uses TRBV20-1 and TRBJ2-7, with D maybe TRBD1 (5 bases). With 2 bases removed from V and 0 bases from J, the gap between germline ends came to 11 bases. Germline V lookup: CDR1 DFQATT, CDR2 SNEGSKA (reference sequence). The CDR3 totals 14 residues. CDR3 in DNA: TGCAGTGCTAGATCGGACATCGTCTCCTACGAGCAGTACTTC. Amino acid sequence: CSARSDIVSYEQYF.

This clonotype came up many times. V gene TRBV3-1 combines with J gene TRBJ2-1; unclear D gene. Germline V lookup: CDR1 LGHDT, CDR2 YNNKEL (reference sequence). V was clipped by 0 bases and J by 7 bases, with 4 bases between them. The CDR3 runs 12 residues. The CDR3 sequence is CASSQDWNEQFF. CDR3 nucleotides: TGTGCCAGCAGCCAAGACTGGAATGAGCAGTTCTTC.

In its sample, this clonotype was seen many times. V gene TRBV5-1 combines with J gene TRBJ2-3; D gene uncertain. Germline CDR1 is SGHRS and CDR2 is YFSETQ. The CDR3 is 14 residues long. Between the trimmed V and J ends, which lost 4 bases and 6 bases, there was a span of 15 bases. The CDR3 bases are TGCGCCAGCAGCCTGGATCGGGCACTGGATACGCAGTATTTT. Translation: CASSLDRALDTQYF.

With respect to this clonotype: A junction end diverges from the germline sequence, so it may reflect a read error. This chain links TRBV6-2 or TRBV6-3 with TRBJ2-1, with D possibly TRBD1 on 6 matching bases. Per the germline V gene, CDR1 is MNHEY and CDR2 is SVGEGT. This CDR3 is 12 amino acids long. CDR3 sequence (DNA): TGTGCCAGCAGCCCGACGGCAGGGGCCCTTACCTTC. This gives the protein CASSPTAGALTF.

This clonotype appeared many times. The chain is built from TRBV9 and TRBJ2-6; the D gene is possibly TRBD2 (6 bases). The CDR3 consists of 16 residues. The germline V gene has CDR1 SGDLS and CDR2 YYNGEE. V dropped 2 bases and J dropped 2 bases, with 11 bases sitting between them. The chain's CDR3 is CASSVSGVAGANVLTF. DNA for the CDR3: TGTGCCAGCAGCGTGTCGGGGGTCGCTGGGGCCAACGTCCTGACTTTC.

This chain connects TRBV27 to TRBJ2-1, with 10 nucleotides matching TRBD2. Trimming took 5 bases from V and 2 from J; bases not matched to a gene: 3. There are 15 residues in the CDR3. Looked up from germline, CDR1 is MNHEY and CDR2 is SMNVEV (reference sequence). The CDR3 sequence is CASSPGLATYNEQFF. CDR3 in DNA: TGTGCCAGCAGTCCGGGACTAGCGACCTACAATGAGCAGTTCTTC.

CDR3 sequence (DNA): TGTGCCAGCCTTCTCAGGGGTGGGATTAGCAATCAGCCCCAGCATTTT. Translated: CASLLRGGISNQPQHF. The genes are TRBV19 and TRBJ1-5, with D perhaps matching TRBD1 (6 bases). Trimming removed 9 bases from V and 0 bases from J, with 18 bases in between. The CDR3 length is 16 residues. The germline V gene has CDR1 LNHDA and CDR2 SQIVND (reference sequence).

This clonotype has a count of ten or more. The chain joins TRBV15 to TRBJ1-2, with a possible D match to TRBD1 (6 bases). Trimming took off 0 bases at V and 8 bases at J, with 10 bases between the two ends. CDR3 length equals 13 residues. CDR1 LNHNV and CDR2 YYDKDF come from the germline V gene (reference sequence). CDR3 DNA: TGTGCCACCAGCAGAGACAGGGGAAGCGGCTACACCTTC. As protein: CATSRDRGSGYTF.

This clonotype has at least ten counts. The CDR3 bases are TGCGCCAGCAGCCCAGGGACAAACCAAGAGACCCAGTACTTC. It is translated as CASSPGTNQETQYF. The gene calls are TRBV5-1 and TRBJ2-5; a possible D gene is TRBD1 (6 bases). V was cut by 4 bases and J by 0 bases, with 10 bases left in between. The V gene's germline CDR1 is SGHRS and CDR2 YFSETQ. The CDR3 sequence is 14 residues long.

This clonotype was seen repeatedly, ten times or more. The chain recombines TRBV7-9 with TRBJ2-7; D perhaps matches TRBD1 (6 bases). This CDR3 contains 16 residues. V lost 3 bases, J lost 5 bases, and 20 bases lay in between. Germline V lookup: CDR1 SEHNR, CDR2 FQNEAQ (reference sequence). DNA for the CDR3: TGTGCCAGCAGCTTGTTTCGGACAGCAAAGATAAACGAGCAGTACTTC. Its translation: CASSLFRTAKINEQYF.

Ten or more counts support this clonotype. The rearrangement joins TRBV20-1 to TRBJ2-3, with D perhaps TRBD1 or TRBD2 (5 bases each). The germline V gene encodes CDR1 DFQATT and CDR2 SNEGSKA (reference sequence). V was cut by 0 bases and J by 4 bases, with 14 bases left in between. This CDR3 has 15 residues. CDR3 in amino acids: CSARDLVRGSDTQYF. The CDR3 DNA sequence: TGCAGTGCTAGAGATTTGGTCCGGGGCTCAGATACGCAGTATTTT.

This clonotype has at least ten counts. The CDR3 DNA sequence: TGCGCCAGCAGCTTCCTGGGATCGGACTCCTACGAGCAGTACTTC. Encoded protein: CASSFLGSDSYEQYF. The genes are TRBV5-1 and TRBJ2-7; unclear D gene. Trimming pared 2 bases from V and 0 bases from J, leaving 12 bases between. This CDR3 contains 15 residues. Germline assignment: CDR1 SGHRS and CDR2 YFSETQ. Drawing the rest from reference TRBV5-1 and TRBJ2-7, the complete variable domain is KAGVTQTPRYLIKTRGQQVTLSCSPISGHRSVSWYQQTPGQGLQFLFEYFSETQRNKGNFPGRFSGRQFSNSRSEMNVSTLELGDSALYLCASSFLGSDSYEQYFGPGTRLTVT.

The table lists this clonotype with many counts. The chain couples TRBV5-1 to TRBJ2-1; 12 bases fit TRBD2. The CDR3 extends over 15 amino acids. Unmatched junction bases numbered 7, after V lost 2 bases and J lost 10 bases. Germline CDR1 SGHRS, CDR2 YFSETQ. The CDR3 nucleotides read TGCGCCAGCAGCTTCTCTAGCGGGGGGGCCGGGGAGCAGTTCTTC. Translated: CASSFSSGGAGEQFF.

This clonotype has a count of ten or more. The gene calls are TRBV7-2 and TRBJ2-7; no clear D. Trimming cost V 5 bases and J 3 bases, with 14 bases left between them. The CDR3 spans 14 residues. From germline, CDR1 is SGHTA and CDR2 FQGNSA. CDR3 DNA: TGTGCCAGCAGCCAGTATTCGTCTAGCTACGAGCAGTACTTC. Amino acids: CASSQYSSSYEQYF.

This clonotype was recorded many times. The CDR3 loop reads CASSPGTSNQPQHF. CDR3 in DNA: TGTGCCAGCAGTCCGGGCACTTCGAATCAGCCCCAGCATTTT. V usage is TRBV12-3 or TRBV12-4 and J usage is TRBJ1-5; the D is unclear. V shed 5 bases and J shed 4 bases, with 12 bases lying between them. The CDR3 has 14 residues.

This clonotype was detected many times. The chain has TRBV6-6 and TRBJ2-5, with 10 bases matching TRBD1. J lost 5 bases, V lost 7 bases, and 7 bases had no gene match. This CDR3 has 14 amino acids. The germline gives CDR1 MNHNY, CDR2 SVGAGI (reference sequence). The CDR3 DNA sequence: TGTGCCAGCAAGGTTGGGACAGGGGTCGAGACCCAGTACTTC. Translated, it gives CASKVGTGVETQYF.

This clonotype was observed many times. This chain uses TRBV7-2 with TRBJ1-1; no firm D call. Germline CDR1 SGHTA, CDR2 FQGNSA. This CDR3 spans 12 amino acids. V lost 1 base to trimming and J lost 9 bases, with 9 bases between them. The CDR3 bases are TGTGCCAGCAGCTTAGATATGGCGAAAGCTTTCTTT. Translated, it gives CASSLDMAKAFF.

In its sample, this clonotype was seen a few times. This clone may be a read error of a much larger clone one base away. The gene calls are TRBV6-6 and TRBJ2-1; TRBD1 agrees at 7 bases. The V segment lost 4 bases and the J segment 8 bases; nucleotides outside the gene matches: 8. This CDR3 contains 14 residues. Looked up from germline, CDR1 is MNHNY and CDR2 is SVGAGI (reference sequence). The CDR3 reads CASSLGKGADEQFF. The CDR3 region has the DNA TGTGCCAGCAGTTTAGGAAAGGGGGCAGATGAGCAGTTCTTC.